These T cell receptor beta chains were read from a single sample in a study of cytomegalovirus exposure and HLA in healthy donors. Sequenced by immunoSEQ multiplex PCR; TCRdb stores in-frame clones only, minus some. The sample totals 150,000 to 200,000 clones; its top ten clones hold approximately 2%. Material: PBMCs. These receptors all come from a man aged 30 to 45 in good health and CMV-seronegative. CDR3s include the opening cysteine and the closing phenylalanine or tryptophan. A D gene is named only where the DNA matches it firmly. Only some rows state a clone size, as once, few, many or a class for expanded clones.

d_gene: TRBD2; j_gene: TRBJ2-3; v_gene: TRBV9; abundance: .; CDR3aa: CASSILAGGPSDTQYF; CDR3nt: TGTGCCAGCAGCATCCTAGCGGGAGGGCCGTCAGATACGCAGTATTTT
d_gene: .; j_gene: TRBJ1-1; v_gene: TRBV21-1; abundance: .; CDR3aa: CASSRIRKQGNTEAFF; CDR3nt: TGTGCCAGCAGCAGGATCCGGAAACAGGGGAACACTGAAGCTTTCTTT
d_gene: TRBD2; j_gene: TRBJ2-5; v_gene: TRBV5-1; abundance: .; CDR3aa: CASSLRNRSGNKQETQYF; CDR3nt: TGCGCCAGCAGCCTCCGAAACCGAAGCGGGAACAAACAAGAGACCCAGTACTTC
d_gene: .; j_gene: TRBJ2-1; v_gene: TRBV6-1; abundance: .; CDR3aa: CASSEASSYNEQFF; CDR3nt: TGTGCCAGCAGTGAAGCTAGTAGTTACAATGAGCAGTTCTTC
d_gene: TRBD2; j_gene: TRBJ2-1; v_gene: TRBV6-1; abundance: .; CDR3aa: CASSGPGLLNEQFF; CDR3nt: TGTGCCAGCAGTGGACCGGGACTACTCAATGAGCAGTTCTTC
d_gene: .; j_gene: TRBJ1-3; v_gene: TRBV6-5; abundance: .; CDR3aa: CASSSPGQAGNTIYF; CDR3nt: TGTGCCAGCAGTTCCCCGGGACAAGCTGGAAACACCATATATTTT
d_gene: TRBD2; j_gene: TRBJ2-7; v_gene: TRBV19; abundance: .; CDR3aa: CASNSGSNASYEQYF; CDR3nt: TGTGCCAGTAATAGCGGGAGCAATGCCTCCTACGAGCAGTACTTC
d_gene: .; j_gene: TRBJ1-4; v_gene: TRBV5-1; abundance: .; CDR3aa: CASSSGVATNEKLFF; CDR3nt: TGCGCCAGCAGCTCCGGGGTTGCAACTAATGAAAAACTGTTTTTT
d_gene: .; j_gene: TRBJ1-1; v_gene: TRBV5-4; abundance: .; CDR3aa: CASSPISGTEAFF; CDR3nt: TGTGCCAGCAGCCCCATATCGGGTACTGAAGCTTTCTTT
d_gene: TRBD2; j_gene: TRBJ2-1; v_gene: TRBV7-6; abundance: .; CDR3aa: CASGTSGSNEQFF; CDR3nt: TGTGCCAGCGGGACTAGCGGGAGCAATGAGCAGTTCTTC
d_gene: TRBD2; j_gene: TRBJ2-1; v_gene: TRBV6-1; abundance: medium-sized; CDR3aa: CASTKLAGDNNEQFF; CDR3nt: TGTGCCAGCACCAAACTAGCGGGAGACAACAATGAGCAGTTCTTC
d_gene: TRBD1; j_gene: TRBJ2-7; v_gene: TRBV11-3; abundance: .; CDR3aa: CASSRDRGLTHEQYF; CDR3nt: TGTGCCAGCAGCCGGGACAGGGGCCTTACCCACGAGCAGTACTTC
d_gene: TRBD1; j_gene: TRBJ1-1; v_gene: TRBV7-3; abundance: .; CDR3aa: CASSPDRGNTEAFF; CDR3nt: TGTGCCAGCAGCCCGGACAGGGGGAACACTGAAGCTTTCTTT
d_gene: .; j_gene: TRBJ2-2; v_gene: TRBV5-1; abundance: .; CDR3aa: CASSLNIQGTGELFF; CDR3nt: TGCGCCAGCAGCTTGAACATCCAGGGGACCGGGGAGCTGTTTTTT
d_gene: TRBD1; j_gene: TRBJ2-7; v_gene: TRBV7-9; abundance: .; CDR3aa: CASSRQGAREQYF; CDR3nt: TGTGCCAGCAGCCGACAGGGGGCGAGGGAGCAGTACTTC
d_gene: TRBD2; j_gene: TRBJ2-7; v_gene: TRBV9; abundance: .; CDR3aa: CASSVGASGRFYEQYF; CDR3nt: TGTGCCAGCAGCGTAGGGGCTAGCGGGAGGTTCTACGAGCAGTACTTC
d_gene: .; j_gene: TRBJ1-2; v_gene: TRBV7-6; abundance: .; CDR3aa: CASSRGIDYGYTF; CDR3nt: TGTGCCAGCAGCCGAGGGATCGACTATGGCTACACCTTC
d_gene: .; j_gene: TRBJ1-6; v_gene: TRBV2; abundance: .; CDR3aa: CASSNSDSPLHF; CDR3nt: TGTGCCAGCAGTAACAGTGATTCACCCCTCCACTTT
d_gene: .; j_gene: TRBJ2-5; v_gene: TRBV5-1; abundance: .; CDR3aa: CASEEEETQYF; CDR3nt: TGCGCCAGCGAGGAGGAAGAGACCCAGTACTTC
d_gene: .; j_gene: TRBJ2-7; v_gene: TRBV14; abundance: .; CDR3aa: CASSLIYEQYF; CDR3nt: TGTGCCAGCAGCCTCATCTACGAGCAGTACTTC
d_gene: TRBD1; j_gene: TRBJ1-2; v_gene: TRBV7-2; abundance: .; CDR3aa: CASSLARQGGYGYTF; CDR3nt: TGTGCCAGCAGCTTAGCGCGGCAGGGGGGCTATGGCTACACCTTC
d_gene: .; j_gene: TRBJ2-5; v_gene: TRBV29-1; abundance: .; CDR3aa: CSVDSGETQYF; CDR3nt: TGCAGCGTCGACAGCGGGGAGACCCAGTACTTC
d_gene: .; j_gene: TRBJ1-5; v_gene: TRBV9; abundance: .; CDR3aa: CAQQGPYSNQPQHF; CDR3nt: TGTGCCCAACAGGGTCCCTATAGCAATCAGCCCCAGCATTTT
d_gene: TRBD2; j_gene: TRBJ2-7; v_gene: TRBV18; abundance: .; CDR3aa: CASSPPSGRTSYEQYF; CDR3nt: TGTGCCAGCTCACCCCCTAGCGGGAGAACGTCCTACGAGCAGTACTTC